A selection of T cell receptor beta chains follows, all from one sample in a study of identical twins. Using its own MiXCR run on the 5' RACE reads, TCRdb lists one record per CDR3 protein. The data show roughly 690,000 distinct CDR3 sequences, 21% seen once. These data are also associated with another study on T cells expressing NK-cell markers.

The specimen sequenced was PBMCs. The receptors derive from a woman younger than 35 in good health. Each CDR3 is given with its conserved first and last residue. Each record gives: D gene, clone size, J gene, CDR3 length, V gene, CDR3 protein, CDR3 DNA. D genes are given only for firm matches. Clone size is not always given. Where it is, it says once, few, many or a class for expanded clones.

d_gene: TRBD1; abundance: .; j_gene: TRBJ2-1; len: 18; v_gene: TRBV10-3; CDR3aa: CAISEAGTGFGSYNEQFF; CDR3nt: TGTGCCATCAGTGAGGCGGGGACAGGGTTCGGCTCCTACAATGAGCAGTTCTTC
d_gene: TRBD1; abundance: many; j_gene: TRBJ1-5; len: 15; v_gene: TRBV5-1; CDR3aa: CASSPGTGVNQPQHF; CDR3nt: TGCGCCAGCAGCCCGGGGACAGGGGTTAATCAGCCCCAGCATTTT
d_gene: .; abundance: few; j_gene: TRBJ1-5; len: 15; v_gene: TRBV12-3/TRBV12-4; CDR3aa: CASRFREGSNQPQHF; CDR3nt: TGTGCCAGCAGGTTTAGGGAGGGAAGCAATCAGCCCCAGCATTTT
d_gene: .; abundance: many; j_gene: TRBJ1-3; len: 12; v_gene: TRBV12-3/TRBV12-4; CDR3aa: CASSRRGNTIYF; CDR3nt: TGTGCCAGCAGCCGTAGGGGAAACACCATATATTTT
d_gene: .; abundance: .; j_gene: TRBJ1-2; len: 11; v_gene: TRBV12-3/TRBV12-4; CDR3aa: CASTLGFGYTF; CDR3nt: TGTGCCAGCACCTTGGGGTTTGGCTACACCTTC
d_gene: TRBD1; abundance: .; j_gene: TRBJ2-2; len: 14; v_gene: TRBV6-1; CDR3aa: CASSQDRIPGELFF; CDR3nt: TGTGCCAGCAGTCAGGACAGGATCCCTGGGGAGCTGTTTTTT
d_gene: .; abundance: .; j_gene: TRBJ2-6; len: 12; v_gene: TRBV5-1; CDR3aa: CASGGGANVLTF; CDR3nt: TGCGCCAGCGGGGGCGGGGCCAACGTCCTGACTTTC
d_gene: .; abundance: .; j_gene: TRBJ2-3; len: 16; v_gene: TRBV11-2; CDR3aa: CASSSNYGGSTDTQYF; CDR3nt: TGTGCCAGCAGTTCCAACTACGGAGGGAGCACAGATACGCAGTATTTT
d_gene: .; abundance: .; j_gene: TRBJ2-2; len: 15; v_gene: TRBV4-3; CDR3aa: CASSQEQRNTGELFF; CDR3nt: TGCGCCAGCAGCCAAGAGCAGCGGAACACCGGGGAGCTGTTTTTT
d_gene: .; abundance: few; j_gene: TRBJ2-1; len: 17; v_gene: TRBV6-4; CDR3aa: CASSEGWGQSSYNEQFF; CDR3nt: TGTGCCAGCAGTGAGGGCTGGGGTCAGAGCTCCTACAATGAGCAGTTCTTC
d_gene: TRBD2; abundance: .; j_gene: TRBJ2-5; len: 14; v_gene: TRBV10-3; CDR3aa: CAISPGTSGETQYF; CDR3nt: TGTGCCATCAGTCCCGGGACTAGCGGAGAGACCCAGTACTTC
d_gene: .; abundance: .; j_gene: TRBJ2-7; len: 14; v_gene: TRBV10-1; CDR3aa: CASSESGRGYEQYF; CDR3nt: TGCGCCAGCAGTGAGTCGGGTAGAGGCTACGAGCAGTACTTC
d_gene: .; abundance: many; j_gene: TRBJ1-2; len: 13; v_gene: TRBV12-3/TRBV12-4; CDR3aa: CASSDRGPRGYTF; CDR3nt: TGTGCCAGCAGCGACCGGGGCCCGAGGGGCTACACCTTC
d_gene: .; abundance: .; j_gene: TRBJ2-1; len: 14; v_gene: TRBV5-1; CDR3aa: CASSLGGTNNEQFF; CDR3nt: TGCGCCAGCAGCTTGGGCGGAACGAACAATGAGCAGTTCTTC
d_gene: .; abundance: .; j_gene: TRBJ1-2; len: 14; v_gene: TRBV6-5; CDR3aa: CASSLTASNYGYTF; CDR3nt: TGTGCCAGCAGTTTGACAGCTTCTAACTATGGCTACACCTTC
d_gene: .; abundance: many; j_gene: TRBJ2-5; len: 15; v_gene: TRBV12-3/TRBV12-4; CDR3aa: CASSLSSRYQETQYF; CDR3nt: TGTGCCAGCAGTTTGTCCAGCCGTTACCAAGAGACCCAGTACTTC
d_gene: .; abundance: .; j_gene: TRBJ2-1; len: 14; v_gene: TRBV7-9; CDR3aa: CASSPKTEYNEQFF; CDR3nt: TGTGCCAGCAGCCCGAAGACAGAATACAATGAGCAGTTCTTC
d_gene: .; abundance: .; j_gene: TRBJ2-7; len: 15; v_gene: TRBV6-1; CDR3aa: CASSKSGTGPLGQYF; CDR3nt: TGTGCCAGCAGTAAAAGCGGGACAGGCCCTCTGGGGCAGTACTTC
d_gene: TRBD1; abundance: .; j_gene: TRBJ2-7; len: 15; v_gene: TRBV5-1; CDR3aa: CASSWPGTGSYEQYF; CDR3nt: TGCGCCAGCAGCTGGCCCGGGACAGGGTCTTACGAGCAGTACTTC
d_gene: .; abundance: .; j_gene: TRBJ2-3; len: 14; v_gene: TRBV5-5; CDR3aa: CASSGEGLADTQYF; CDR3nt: TGTGCCAGCAGCGGGGAAGGGCTCGCAGATACGCAGTATTTT
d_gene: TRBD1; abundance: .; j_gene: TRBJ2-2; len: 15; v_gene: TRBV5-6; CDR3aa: CASSLVDRGPGELFF; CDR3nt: TGTGCCAGCAGCTTGGTTGACAGGGGTCCCGGGGAGCTGTTTTTT
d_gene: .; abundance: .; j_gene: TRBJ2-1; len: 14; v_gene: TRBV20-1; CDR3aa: CSASSLFSYNEQFF; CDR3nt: TGCAGTGCTAGTTCCCTGTTCTCCTACAATGAGCAGTTCTTC
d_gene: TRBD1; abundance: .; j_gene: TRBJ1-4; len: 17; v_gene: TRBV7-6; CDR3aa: CASSPQTGTSTNEKLFF; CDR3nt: TGTGCCAGCAGCCCGCAGACAGGGACCTCAACTAATGAAAAACTGTTTTTT
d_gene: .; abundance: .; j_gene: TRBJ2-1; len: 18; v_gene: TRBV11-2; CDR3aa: CASSPQNLAESSYNEQFF; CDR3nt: TGTGCCAGCAGCCCCCAAAACCTGGCGGAGAGCTCCTACAATGAGCAGTTCTTC
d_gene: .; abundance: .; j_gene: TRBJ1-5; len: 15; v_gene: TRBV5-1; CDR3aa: CASSLRPNSNQPQHF; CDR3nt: TGCGCCAGCAGCTTGAGGCCGAATAGCAATCAGCCCCAGCATTTT
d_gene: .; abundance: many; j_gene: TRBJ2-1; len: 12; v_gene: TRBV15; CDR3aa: CATSRTNNEQFF; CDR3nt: TGTGCCACCAGCAGGACCAACAATGAGCAGTTCTTC
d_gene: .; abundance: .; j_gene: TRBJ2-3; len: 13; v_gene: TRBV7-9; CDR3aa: CASTRSVPDTQYF; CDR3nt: TGTGCCAGCACGAGATCGGTCCCAGATACGCAGTATTTT
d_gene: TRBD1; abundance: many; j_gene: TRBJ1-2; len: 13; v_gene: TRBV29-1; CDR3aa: CSVRDRGSDGYTF; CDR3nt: TGCAGCGTCCGGGACAGGGGATCGGATGGCTACACCTTC
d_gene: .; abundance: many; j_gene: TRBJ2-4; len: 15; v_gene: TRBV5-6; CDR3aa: CASSIPGLAKNIQYF; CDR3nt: TGTGCCAGCAGCATTCCGGGACTAGCCAAAAACATTCAGTACTTC
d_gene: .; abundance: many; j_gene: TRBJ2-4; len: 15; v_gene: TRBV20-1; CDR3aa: CSARPRSLAKNIQYF; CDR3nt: TGCAGTGCTAGACCACGGTCCCTGGCCAAAAACATTCAGTACTTC
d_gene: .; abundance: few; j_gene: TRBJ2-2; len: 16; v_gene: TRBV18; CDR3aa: CASSPQGGRNTGELFF; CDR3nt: TGTGCCAGCTCACCACAGGGGGGAAGAAACACCGGGGAGCTGTTTTTT
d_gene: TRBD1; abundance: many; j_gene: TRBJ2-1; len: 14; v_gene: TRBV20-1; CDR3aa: CSAKPGTVYNEQFF; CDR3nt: TGCAGTGCTAAACCCGGGACAGTCTACAATGAGCAGTTCTTC
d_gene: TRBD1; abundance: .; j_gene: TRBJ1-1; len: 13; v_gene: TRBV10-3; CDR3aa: CATLGQGGTEAFF; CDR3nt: TGTGCCACCCTAGGACAGGGAGGGACTGAAGCTTTCTTT
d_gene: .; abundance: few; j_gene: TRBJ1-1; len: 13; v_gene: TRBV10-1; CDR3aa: CASSESWGEQAFF; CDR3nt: TGCGCCAGCAGTGAGTCATGGGGTGAACAAGCTTTCTTT
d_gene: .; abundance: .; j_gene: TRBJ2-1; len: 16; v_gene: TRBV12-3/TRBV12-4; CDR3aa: CASTHPDLLAYNEQFF; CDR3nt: TGTGCCAGTACACACCCGGACCTACTAGCCTACAATGAGCAGTTCTTC
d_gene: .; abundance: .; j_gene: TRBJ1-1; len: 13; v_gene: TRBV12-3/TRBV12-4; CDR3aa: CASSGRGKAEAFF; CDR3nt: TGTGCCAGCAGTGGCCGCGGGAAGGCTGAAGCTTTCTTT
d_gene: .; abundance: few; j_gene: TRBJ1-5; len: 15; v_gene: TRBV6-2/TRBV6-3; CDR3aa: CASSYLAGMGQPQHF; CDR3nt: TGTGCCAGCAGTTACCTCGCAGGGATGGGTCAGCCCCAGCATTTT
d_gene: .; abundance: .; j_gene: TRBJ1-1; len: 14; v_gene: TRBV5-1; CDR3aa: CASSTRGANTEAFF; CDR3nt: TGCGCCAGCAGCACTAGGGGAGCGAACACTGAAGCTTTCTTT
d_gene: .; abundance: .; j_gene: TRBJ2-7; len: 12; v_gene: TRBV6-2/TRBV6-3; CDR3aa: CASRDDPAHRYF; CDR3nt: TGTGCCAGCAGAGACGACCCGGCACACCGGTACTTC
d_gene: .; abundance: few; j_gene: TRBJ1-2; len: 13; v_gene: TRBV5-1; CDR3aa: CASTAGSSGSYTF; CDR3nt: TGCGCCAGCACCGCTGGTTCGAGTGGTAGCTACACCTTC
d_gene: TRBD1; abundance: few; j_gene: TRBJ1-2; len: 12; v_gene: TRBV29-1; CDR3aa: CSVGGTGEGYTF; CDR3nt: TGCAGCGTTGGTGGGACAGGGGAGGGCTACACCTTC